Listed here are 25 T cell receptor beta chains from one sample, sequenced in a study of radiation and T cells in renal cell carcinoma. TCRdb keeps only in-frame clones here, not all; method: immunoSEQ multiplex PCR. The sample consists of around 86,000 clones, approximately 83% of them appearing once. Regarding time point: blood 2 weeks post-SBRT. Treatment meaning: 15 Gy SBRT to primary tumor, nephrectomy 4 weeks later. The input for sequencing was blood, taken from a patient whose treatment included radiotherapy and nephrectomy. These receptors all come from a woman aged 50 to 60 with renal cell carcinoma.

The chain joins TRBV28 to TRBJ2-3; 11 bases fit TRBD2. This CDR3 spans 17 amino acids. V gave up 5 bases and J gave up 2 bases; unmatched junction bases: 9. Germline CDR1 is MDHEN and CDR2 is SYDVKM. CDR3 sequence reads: CASSPLGSGGATDTQYF. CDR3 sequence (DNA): TGTGCCAGCAGTCCTCTGGGTAGCGGGGGGGCCACAGATACGCAGTATTTT.

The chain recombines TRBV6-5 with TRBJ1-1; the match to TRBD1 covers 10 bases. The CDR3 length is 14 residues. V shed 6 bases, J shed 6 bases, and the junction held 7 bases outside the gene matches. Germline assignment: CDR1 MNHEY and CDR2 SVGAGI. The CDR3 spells CASRGQGLMPEAFF. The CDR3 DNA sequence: TGTGCCAGCAGGGGACAGGGGTTAATGCCTGAAGCTTTCTTT.

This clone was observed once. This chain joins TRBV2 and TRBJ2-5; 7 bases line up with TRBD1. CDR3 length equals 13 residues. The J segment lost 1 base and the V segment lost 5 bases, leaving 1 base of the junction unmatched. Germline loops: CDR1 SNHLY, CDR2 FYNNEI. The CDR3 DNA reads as TGTGCCAGCAGTAGGGACAGCCAAGAGACCCAGTACTTC. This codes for CASSRDSQETQYF.

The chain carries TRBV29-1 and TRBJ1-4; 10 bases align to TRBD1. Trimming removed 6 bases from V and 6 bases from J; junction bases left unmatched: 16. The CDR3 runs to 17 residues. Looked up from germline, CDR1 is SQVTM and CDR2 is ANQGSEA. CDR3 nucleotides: TGCAGCGTCGACGCCGGGACAGGGGAAAGAGGGGATGAAAAACTGTTTTTT. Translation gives CSVDAGTGERGDEKLFF. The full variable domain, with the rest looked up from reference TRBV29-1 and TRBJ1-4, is SAVISQKPSRDICQRGTSLTIQCQVDSQVTMMFWYRQQPGQSLTLIATANQGSEATYESGFVIDKFPISRPNLTFSTLTVSNMSPEDSSIYLCSVDAGTGERGDEKLFFGSGTQLSVL.

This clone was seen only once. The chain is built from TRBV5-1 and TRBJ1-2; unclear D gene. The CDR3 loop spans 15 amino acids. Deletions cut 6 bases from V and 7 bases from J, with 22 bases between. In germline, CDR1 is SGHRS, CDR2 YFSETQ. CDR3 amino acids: CASKGSRTSGVGYTF. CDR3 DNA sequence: TGCGCCAGCAAGGGATCCCGGACCTCGGGAGTTGGCTACACCTTC.

The CDR3 sequence: CASSPDRFDNYEQYF. As DNA, the CDR3 is TGTGCCAGCAGCCCCGATCGTTTTGACAACTACGAGCAGTACTTC. V is TRBV7-9 and J is TRBJ2-7; D remains unclear. Germline assignment: CDR1 SEHNR and CDR2 FQNEAQ (reference sequence). Trimming shortened V by 5 bases and J by 3 bases, and 17 bases separated the two germline ends. CDR3 length equals 15 residues.

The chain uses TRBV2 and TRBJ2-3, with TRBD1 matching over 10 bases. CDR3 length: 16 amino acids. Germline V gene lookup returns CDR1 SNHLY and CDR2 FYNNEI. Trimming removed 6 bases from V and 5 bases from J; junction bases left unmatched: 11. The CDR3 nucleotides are TGTGCCAGCAGCGATACCGGGACAGGGGCTGGAGATACGCAGTATTTT. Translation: CASSDTGTGAGDTQYF.

For the CDR3, the DNA is TGTGCCAGCAGGTATCTCTACGAGCAGTACTTC. This codes for CASRYLYEQYF. This chain uses TRBV6-6 with TRBJ2-7, with no clear D. Germline CDR1 is MNHNY and CDR2 is SVGAGI (reference sequence). This CDR3 is built from 11 residues. Trimming took off 6 bases at V and 3 bases at J, with 6 bases between the two ends.

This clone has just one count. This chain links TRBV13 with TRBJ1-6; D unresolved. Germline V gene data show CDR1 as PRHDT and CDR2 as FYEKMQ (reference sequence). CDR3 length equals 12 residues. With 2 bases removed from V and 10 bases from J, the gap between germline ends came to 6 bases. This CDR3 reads CASSLYGSPLHF. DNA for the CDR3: TGTGCCAGCAGCTTATATGGATCACCCCTCCACTTT. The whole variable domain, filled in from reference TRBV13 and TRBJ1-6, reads AAGVIQSPRHLIKEKRETATLKCYPIPRHDTVYWYQQGPGQDPQFLISFYEKMQSDKGSIPDRFSAQQFSDYHSELNMSSLELGDSALYFCASSLYGSPLHFGNGTRLTVT.

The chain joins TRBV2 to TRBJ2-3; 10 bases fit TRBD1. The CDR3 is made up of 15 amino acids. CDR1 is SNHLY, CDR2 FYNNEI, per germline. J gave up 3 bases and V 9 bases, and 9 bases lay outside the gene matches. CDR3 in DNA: TGTGCCAGTCTACGGAGGGACAGGGGTACAGATACGCAGTATTTT. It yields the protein CASLRRDRGTDTQYF.

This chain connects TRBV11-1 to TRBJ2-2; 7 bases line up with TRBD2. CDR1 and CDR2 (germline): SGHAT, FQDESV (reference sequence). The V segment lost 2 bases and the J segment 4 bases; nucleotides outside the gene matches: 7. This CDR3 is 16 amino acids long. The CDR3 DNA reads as TGTGCCAGCAGCTTACATCCCAGCGGGGTCACCGGGGAGCTGTTTTTT. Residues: CASSLHPSGVTGELFF.

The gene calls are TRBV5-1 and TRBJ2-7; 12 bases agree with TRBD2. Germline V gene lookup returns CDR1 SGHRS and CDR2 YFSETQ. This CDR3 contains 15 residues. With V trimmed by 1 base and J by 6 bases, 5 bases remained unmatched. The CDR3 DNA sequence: TGCGCCAGCAGCTTGCCTAGCGGGAGGGCTGGCGAGCAGTACTTC. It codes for CASSLPSGRAGEQYF.

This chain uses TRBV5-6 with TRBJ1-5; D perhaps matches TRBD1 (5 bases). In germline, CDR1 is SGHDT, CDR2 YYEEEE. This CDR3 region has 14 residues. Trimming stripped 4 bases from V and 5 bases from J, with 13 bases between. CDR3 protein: CASSAGEWDQPQHF. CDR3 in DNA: TGTGCCAGCAGCGCGGGGGAGTGGGATCAGCCCCAGCATTTT.

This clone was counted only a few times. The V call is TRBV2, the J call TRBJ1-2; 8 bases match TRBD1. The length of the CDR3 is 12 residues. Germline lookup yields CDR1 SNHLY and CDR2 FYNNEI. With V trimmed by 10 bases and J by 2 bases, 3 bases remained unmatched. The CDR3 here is CAIRGQNYGYTF. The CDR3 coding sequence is TGTGCCATCAGGGGGCAAAACTATGGCTACACCTTC.

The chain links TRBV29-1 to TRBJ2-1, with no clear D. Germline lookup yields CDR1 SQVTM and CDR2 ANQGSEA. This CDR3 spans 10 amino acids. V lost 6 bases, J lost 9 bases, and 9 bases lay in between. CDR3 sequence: CSVVRGEQFF. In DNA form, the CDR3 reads TGCAGCGTGGTCCGAGGTGAGCAGTTCTTC.

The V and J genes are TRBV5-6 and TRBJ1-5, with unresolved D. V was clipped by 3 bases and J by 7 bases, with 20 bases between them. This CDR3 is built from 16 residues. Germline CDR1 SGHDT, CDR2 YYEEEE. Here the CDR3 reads CASSSTQLRGNQPQHF. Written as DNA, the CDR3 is TGTGCCAGCAGCTCCACCCAGTTAAGAGGGAACCAGCCCCAGCATTTT.

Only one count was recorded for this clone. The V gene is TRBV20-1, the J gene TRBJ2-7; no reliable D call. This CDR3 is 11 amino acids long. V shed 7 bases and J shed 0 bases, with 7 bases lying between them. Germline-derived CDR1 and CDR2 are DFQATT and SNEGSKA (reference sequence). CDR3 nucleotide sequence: TGCAGTGTCCGGGCCTCCTACGAGCAGTACTTC. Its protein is CSVRASYEQYF.

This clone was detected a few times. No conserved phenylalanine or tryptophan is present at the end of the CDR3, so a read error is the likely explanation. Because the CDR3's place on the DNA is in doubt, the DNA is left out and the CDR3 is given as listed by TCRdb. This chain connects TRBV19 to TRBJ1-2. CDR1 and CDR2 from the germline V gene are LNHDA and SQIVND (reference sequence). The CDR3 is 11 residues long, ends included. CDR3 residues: CASSTEGKQHI.

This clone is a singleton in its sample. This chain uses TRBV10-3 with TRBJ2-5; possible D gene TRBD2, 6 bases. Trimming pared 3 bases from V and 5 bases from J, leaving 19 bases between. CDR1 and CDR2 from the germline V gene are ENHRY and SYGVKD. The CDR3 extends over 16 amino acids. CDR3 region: CAISESPGTGWETQYF. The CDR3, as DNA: TGTGCCATCAGTGAATCTCCCGGGACTGGCTGGGAGACCCAGTACTTC.

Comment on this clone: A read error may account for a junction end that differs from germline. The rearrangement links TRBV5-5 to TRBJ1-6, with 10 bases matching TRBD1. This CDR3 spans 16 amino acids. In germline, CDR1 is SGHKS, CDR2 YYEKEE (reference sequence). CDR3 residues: CASSQSTGTGDSPLHF. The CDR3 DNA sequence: TGCGCCAGCAGCCAGAGTACCGGGACAGGGGATTCACCCCTCCACTTT.

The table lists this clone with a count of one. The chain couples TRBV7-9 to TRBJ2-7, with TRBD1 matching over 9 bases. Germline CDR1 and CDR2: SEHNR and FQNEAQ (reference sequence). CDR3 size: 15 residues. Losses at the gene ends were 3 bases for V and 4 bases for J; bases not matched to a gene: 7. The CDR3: CASSLLPGQGYEQYF. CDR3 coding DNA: TGTGCCAGCAGCTTGCTCCCGGGACAGGGATACGAGCAGTACTTC.

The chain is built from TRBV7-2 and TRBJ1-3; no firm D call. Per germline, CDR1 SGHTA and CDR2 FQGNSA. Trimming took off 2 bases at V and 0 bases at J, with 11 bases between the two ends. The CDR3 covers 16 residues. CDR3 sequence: CASSLSGDNSGNTIYF. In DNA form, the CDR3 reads TGTGCCAGCAGCTTAAGTGGAGACAACTCTGGAAACACCATATATTTT. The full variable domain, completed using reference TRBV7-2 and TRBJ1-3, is GAGVSQSPSNKVTEKGKDVELRCDPISGHTALYWYRQSLGQGLEFLIYFQGNSAPDKSGLPSDRFSAERTGGSVSTLTIQRTQQEDSAVYLCASSLSGDNSGNTIYFGEGSWLTVV.

CDR3 sequence reads: CASSLNDADTQYF. The CDR3 bases are TGCGCCAGCAGCCTAAACGACGCAGATACGCAGTATTTT. The rearrangement links TRBV5-1 to TRBJ2-3; D not resolved. CDR3 length: 13 residues. Germline CDR1 SGHRS, CDR2 YFSETQ. Trimming removed 4 bases at V and 4 bases at J, with 10 bases between.

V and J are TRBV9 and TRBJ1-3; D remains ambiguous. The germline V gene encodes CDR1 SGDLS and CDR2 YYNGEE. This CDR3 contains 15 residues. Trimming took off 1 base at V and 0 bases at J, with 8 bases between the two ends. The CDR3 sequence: CASSVKGHSGNTIYF. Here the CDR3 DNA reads TGTGCCAGCAGCGTAAAGGGTCACTCTGGAAACACCATATATTTT.

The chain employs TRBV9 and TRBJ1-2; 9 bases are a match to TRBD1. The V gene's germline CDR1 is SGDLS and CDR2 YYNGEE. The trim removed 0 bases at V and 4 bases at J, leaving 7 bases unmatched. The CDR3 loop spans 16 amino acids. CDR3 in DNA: TGTGCCAGCAGCGTAGCCCCGACAGGGGGGGTCTATGGCTACACCTTC. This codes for CASSVAPTGGVYGYTF.